Following are 7 T cell receptor beta chains from one sample sequenced in a study of T cells expressing NK-cell markers. TCRdb processed the 5' RACE reads again and assigns one entry to each CDR3 protein, with no DNA. The table lists about 400,000 distinct CDR3 sequences, with around 10% in the top ten. Material for sequencing was blood T cells: a sorted CD56 or NKG2C T cell subset, CD4+ or CD8+ T cells, or bulk PBMC T cells (not recorded which). Receptors originate from a woman aged 50 to 60 in good health.

The rearrangement links TRBV27 to TRBJ2-5; TCRdb's D call, TRBD1, is unchecked because there is no DNA. The germline V gene has CDR1 MNHEY and CDR2 SMNVEV (reference sequence). The CDR3 totals 13 residues. CDR3 loop: CASRQGAVETQYF.

The V gene is TRBV9, the J gene TRBJ2-1; TCRdb returns TRBD2, unconfirmable since there is no DNA. Germline assignment: CDR1 SGDLS and CDR2 YYNGEE. The CDR3 consists of 16 residues. The CDR3 region is CASSPLAAPSYNEQFF.

This CDR3 is CAISYRDRGLIDYGYTF. The rearrangement uses TRBV10-3 and TRBJ1-2; TCRdb outputs TRBD1, but without DNA this stays unchecked. The CDR3 is made up of 17 amino acids. Germline CDR1 is ENHRY and CDR2 is SYGVKD.

The V call is TRBV27, the J call TRBJ2-7; TCRdb's D call, TRBD2, is unchecked because there is no DNA. Germline values: CDR1 MNHEY, CDR2 SMNVEV (reference sequence). The CDR3 loop spans 16 amino acids. The CDR3 is CASSYRSADLSYEQYF.

CDR3 region: CSASGSGRGYNEQFF. This chain joins TRBV20-1 and TRBJ2-1; the TCRdb D gene call, TRBD2, has no DNA to confirm it. The CDR3 is made up of 15 amino acids. The V gene's germline CDR1 is DFQATT and CDR2 SNEGSKA (reference sequence).

The rearrangement uses TRBV7-8 and TRBJ1-5; the D call of TRBD1 rests on TCRdb alone, since no DNA is present to check it. Germline CDR1 reads SGHVS; CDR2 reads FQNEAQ. The CDR3 totals 15 residues. The CDR3 here is CASSPGRVSNQPQHF.

The CDR3: CSARRVTSGTSNEQFF. V gene TRBV20-1 combines with J gene TRBJ2-1; no DNA is available, so the TRBD2 call from TCRdb remains unchecked. This CDR3 has 16 residues. The germline CDR1 and CDR2 sequences are DFQATT and SNEGSKA (reference sequence).